The 20 T cell receptor beta chains listed next were all sequenced from one sample in a study of blood T cell repertoires in COVID-19. Produced via immunoSEQ multiplex PCR; TCRdb's table is partial and in-frame only. In the table there are 400,000 or so clones, around 91% of which are singletons. The sequenced material came from PBMCs or T cells enriched from blood (not recorded which). The receptor set was obtained from a man younger than 35 who had recovered from COVID-19.

CDR3 region: CASSPRRGSGQEKLFF. As DNA, the CDR3 is TGTGCCAGCAGCCCCCGGAGGGGAAGTGGTCAGGAAAAACTGTTTTTT. V and J are TRBV9 and TRBJ1-4; D might be TRBD1 (5 bases). Germline V gene data show CDR1 as SGDLS and CDR2 as YYNGEE. V lost 4 bases and J lost 8, with 21 bases in between. The CDR3 consists of 16 residues.

This chain links TRBV27 with TRBJ2-3; TRBD1 agrees at 9 bases. This CDR3 spans 16 amino acids. V gave up 7 bases and J gave up 6 bases; unmatched junction bases: 14. From germline, CDR1 is MNHEY and CDR2 SMNVEV (reference sequence). The CDR3 sequence: CASIKTGTGLLDTQYF. The CDR3 DNA reads as TGTGCCAGCATCAAGACCGGGACAGGGTTGTTGGATACGCAGTATTTT.

This clone was detected only a few times. This chain joins TRBV30 and TRBJ1-2; unclear D gene. Germline V gene sequence: CDR1 GTSNPN, CDR2 SVGIG (reference sequence). This CDR3 contains 13 residues. V lost 3 bases and J 4 bases, leaving 12 bases between the germline ends. The CDR3 reads CAWSGEGSYGYTF. The CDR3 region has the DNA TGTGCCTGGAGCGGCGAAGGGAGCTATGGCTACACCTTC.

The CDR3 sequence is CASSATGFWGYTF. The CDR3, as DNA: TGTGCCAGCAGTGCCACAGGGTTTTGGGGCTACACCTTC. The chain is built from TRBV12-3 or TRBV12-4 and TRBJ1-2; TRBD1 is a possible D gene (6 bases). The CDR3 extends over 13 amino acids. V lost 5 bases, J lost 8 bases, and 15 bases lay in between.

The rearrangement links TRBV2 to TRBJ1-1, with D possibly TRBD1 on 6 matching bases. Germline values: CDR1 SNHLY, CDR2 FYNNEI. V lost 1 base, J lost 11 bases, and 11 bases lay in between. The CDR3 sequence is 12 residues long. The CDR3 is CASSEGGGRAFF. The DNA for the CDR3 is TGTGCCAGCAGTGAAGGCGGGGGCAGGGCTTTCTTT.

The chain couples TRBV6-5 to TRBJ1-5; tentatively, D is TRBD1 (5 bases). The CDR3 is 15 residues long. CDR1 and CDR2 from the germline V gene are MNHEY and SVGAGI. Trimming removed 6 bases from V and 0 bases from J, with 12 bases in between. The CDR3: CASRPGHSSNQPQHF. In DNA form, the CDR3 reads TGTGCCAGCAGACCCGGACATTCTAGCAATCAGCCCCAGCATTTT.

The chain recombines TRBV27 with TRBJ1-1, with 9 bases identical to TRBD1. CDR1 is MNHEY, CDR2 SMNVEV, per germline (reference sequence). V was pared by 2 bases and J by 5 bases, with 3 bases of the junction left unmatched. The CDR3 is made up of 14 amino acids. The chain's CDR3 is CASSLAQGATEAFF. The CDR3 DNA sequence: TGTGCCAGCAGTTTAGCACAGGGGGCGACTGAAGCTTTCTTT.

This clone was seen once. This chain links TRBV15 with TRBJ2-1; TRBD2 might be the D (5 bases). V lost 5 bases to trimming and J lost 7 bases, with 6 bases between them. The germline gives CDR1 LNHNV, CDR2 YYDKDF (reference sequence). This CDR3 contains 11 residues. The CDR3 nucleotides read TGTGCCACCAGCGGGAGTAATGAGCAGTTCTTC. Amino acid sequence: CATSGSNEQFF. Together with reference TRBV15 and TRBJ2-1, the CDR3 gives the full variable domain: DAMVIQNPRYQVTQFGKPVTLSCSQTLNHNVMYWYQQKSSQAPKLLFHYYDKDFNNEADTPDNFQSRRPNTSFCFLDIRSPGLGDTAMYLCATSGSNEQFFGPGTRLTVL.

The chain recombines TRBV9 with TRBJ1-3, with D perhaps matching TRBD1 (5 bases). The germline V gene encodes CDR1 SGDLS and CDR2 YYNGEE. This CDR3 region has 15 residues. Deletions cut 0 bases from V and 0 bases from J, with 7 bases between. CDR3 sequence: CASSVGQISGNTIYF. For the CDR3, the DNA is TGTGCCAGCAGCGTAGGACAGATCTCTGGAAACACCATATATTTT. Full variable domain (rest looked up from reference TRBV9 and TRBJ1-3): DSGVTQTPKHLITATGQRVTLRCSPRSGDLSVYWYQQSLDQGLQFLIQYYNGEERAKGNILERFSAQQFPDLHSELNLSSLELGDSALYFCASSVGQISGNTIYFGEGSWLTVV.

The chain recombines TRBV6-5 with TRBJ1-5; 11 positions match TRBD1. The germline gives CDR1 MNHEY, CDR2 SVGAGI. V lost 6 bases and J lost 5; bases outside the gene matches: 6. CDR3 length: 15 residues. CDR3 DNA sequence: TGTGCCAGCAGCCCGGGACAGGGGGTGGATCAGCCCCAGCATTTT. Amino acid sequence: CASSPGQGVDQPQHF.

This rearrangement joins TRBV23-1 to TRBJ2-1, with 7 bases identical to TRBD2. TRBV23-1 belongs to the ORF category, with a function that is uncertain. The CDR3 loop spans 15 amino acids. Trimming cost V 3 bases and J 1 base; bases outside gene matches: 3. This chain's CDR3 is CASSHLAVSYNEQFF. CDR3 DNA: TGCGCCAGCAGTCATCTAGCGGTGTCCTACAATGAGCAGTTCTTC.

The CDR3 protein is CASTGGRAGSYNEQFF. In nucleotides, the CDR3 is TGCGCCAGCACTGGCGGGAGGGCCGGGTCCTACAATGAGCAGTTCTTC. The V call is TRBV10-2, the J call TRBJ2-1; 9 bases match TRBD2. CDR1 and CDR2 (germline): WSHSY, SAAADI. The CDR3 consists of 16 residues. V shed 7 bases, J shed 1 base, and the junction held 8 bases outside the gene matches.

The rearrangement uses TRBV30 and TRBJ1-4; 7 bases are shared with TRBD1. CDR3 size: 12 residues. Per germline, CDR1 GTSNPN and CDR2 SVGIG (reference sequence). The V gene end was trimmed by 8 bases and the J gene end by 0 bases; junction bases not matched to a gene: 0. The CDR3 DNA reads TGTGCCGGGACAGCAACTAATGAAAAACTGTTTTTT. It codes for CAGTATNEKLFF.

This clone was found once. The CDR3 nucleotides are TGTGCCTGGGGACAGGAAGAGACCCAGTACTTC. This gives the protein CAWGQEETQYF. The rearrangement joins TRBV30 to TRBJ2-5, with 7 bases lining up with TRBD1. V shed 5 bases and J 3 bases; nucleotides not matched to a gene: 0. Looked up from germline, CDR1 is GTSNPN and CDR2 is SVGIG (reference sequence). This CDR3 is built from 11 residues.

This clone was recorded at least ten times. The rearrangement uses TRBV21-1 and TRBJ2-5; the table's D call of TRBD1 was not tested on the DNA. TRBV21-1 is given as a pseudogene. The CDR3 consists of 15 residues. The CDR3 bases are TGTGCCAGCAGCTCGCGACAGGGGGATCAAGAGACCCAGTACTTC. As protein: CASSSRQGDQETQYF.

The chain joins TRBV7-9 to TRBJ1-4, with D possibly being TRBD1 (6 bases). Germline CDR1 reads SEHNR; CDR2 reads FQNEAQ (reference sequence). Trimming removed 1 base at V and 8 bases at J, with 14 bases between. CDR3 length equals 15 residues. The CDR3 bases are TGTGCCAGCAGCTTAGAGGGACAAAAGGTCGAAAAACTGTTTTTT. Translating it yields CASSLEGQKVEKLFF.

J is TRBJ1-2 and V is TRBV30; perhaps TRBD1 as D (5 bases). V was shortened by 4 bases and J by 5 bases, with 17 bases between the two germline ends. CDR1 is GTSNPN and CDR2 is SVGIG in the germline V gene (reference sequence). The CDR3 runs to 14 residues. The CDR3 is CAWTGGILLYGYTF. CDR3 sequence (DNA): TGTGCCTGGACTGGGGGGATCCTCCTTTATGGCTACACCTTC. The whole variable domain, remainder taken from reference TRBV30 and TRBJ1-2, is SQTIHQWPATLVQPVGSPLSLECTVEGTSNPNLYWYRQAAGRGLQLLFYSVGIGQISSEVPQNLSASRPQDRQFILSSKKLLLSDSGFYLCAWTGGILLYGYTFGSGTRLTVV.

The count of this clone is one. The J gene is TRBJ1-2, the V gene TRBV7-8; D perhaps matches TRBD1 (5 bases). This CDR3 has 15 residues. In germline, CDR1 is SGHVS, CDR2 FQNEAQ. V dropped 0 bases and J dropped 4 bases, with 12 bases sitting between them. This CDR3 is CASSLAIGRGYGYTF. CDR3 DNA sequence: TGTGCCAGCAGCTTAGCGATTGGGAGGGGCTATGGCTACACCTTC.

This sequence joins TRBV10-3 and TRBJ1-2, with D maybe TRBD1 (5 bases). CDR3 length equals 12 residues. Germline-derived CDR1 and CDR2 are ENHRY and SYGVKD. Trimming left V 5 bases short and J 4 bases short, with 8 bases between. CDR3 in DNA: TGTGCCATCAGTAGTCAGGGCTATGGCTACACCTTC. As protein: CAISSQGYGYTF.

This rearrangement joins TRBV19 to TRBJ2-1, with 7 bases lining up with TRBD2. The CDR3 covers 16 residues. Germline V gene sequence: CDR1 LNHDA, CDR2 SQIVND (reference sequence). The V segment lost 5 bases and the J segment 7 bases; nucleotides outside the gene matches: 14. CDR3 sequence: CASSPRGGSAGNEQFF. The CDR3 DNA reads TGTGCCAGTAGTCCTAGAGGCGGGAGTGCGGGGAATGAGCAGTTCTTC.